Each of the 30 T cell receptor beta chains below was sequenced from the same sample in a study of T cells in Graves' hyperthyroidism and ophthalmopathy. TCR beta CDR3 regions were amplified from RNA transcripts. The study used the HTBI primer set for a first-round RT-PCR of the TCR CDR3. Using its own MiXCR run on the multiplex PCR reads, TCRdb lists one record per CDR3 protein. This sample yields 640,000 or so distinct CDR3 sequences, of which over 12% are seen a single time; 3.5% to 4.5% belongs to the top ten. The material sequenced was blood. These receptors were collected from a woman aged 35 to 49 with Graves' ophthalmopathy.

This clonotype was seen repeatedly, ten times or more. The J gene is TRBJ2-7, the V gene TRBV27; D ambiguous. CDR1 is MNHEY, CDR2 SMNVEV, per germline (reference sequence). The CDR3 extends over 13 amino acids. The V end was cut by 3 bases, the J end by 6 bases, with 12 bases between. The CDR3 DNA sequence: TGTGCCAGCAGTTTTCCTGGAGCTAGCGAGCAGTACTTC. Translation: CASSFPGASEQYF.

This clonotype was recorded at least ten times. The chain joins TRBV6-2 or TRBV6-3 to TRBJ2-7, with unresolved D. Germline V lookup: CDR1 MNHEY, CDR2 SVGEGT. V was clipped by 7 bases and J by 2 bases, with 15 bases between them. CDR3 length: 14 residues. The DNA of the CDR3 is TGTGCCAGCACCAAAACCGGAGCCCCCTACGAGCAGTACTTC. It codes for CASTKTGAPYEQYF.

The sample holds many counts of this clonotype. This may be a read error, as it is one base from a much larger clone. The chain has TRBV6-2 or TRBV6-3 and TRBJ1-1; TRBD1 aligns across 9 bases. This CDR3 has 16 residues. Germline lookup yields CDR1 MNHEY and CDR2 SVGEGT. V lost 7 bases to trimming and J lost 4 bases; unmatched junction nucleotides: 13. The DNA of the CDR3 is TGTGCCAGCAACGGCGCGCCGGGACAGGGAGGCACTGAAGCTTTCTTT. Residues: CASNGAPGQGGTEAFF.

This clonotype was recorded at least ten times. This rearrangement joins TRBV12-3 or TRBV12-4 to TRBJ2-2; D is uncertain. The CDR3 length is 16 residues. V was clipped by 1 base and J by 4 bases, with 13 bases between them. CDR3 DNA: TGTGCCAGCAGTTTAGTTTCGGGCCTCGGCACCGGGGAGCTGTTTTTT. This codes for CASSLVSGLGTGELFF.

The gene calls are TRBV5-1 and TRBJ2-7, with 11 bases matching TRBD1. CDR3 size: 15 residues. The V gene's germline CDR1 is SGHRS and CDR2 YFSETQ. J was trimmed by 4 bases and V by 0 bases; bases with no gene match: 3. In nucleotides, the CDR3 is TGCGCCAGCAGCTTGGCGGGACAGGGGGTTTACGAGCAGTACTTC. Protein sequence: CASSLAGQGVYEQYF.

This clonotype was detected many times. This may come from a read error, since a much larger clone is one base off. The chain is built from TRBV6-1 and TRBJ2-6; no clear D gene. Germline CDR1 MNHNS, CDR2 SASEGT. V shed 3 bases and J shed 0 bases, with 3 bases lying between them. The CDR3 runs to 14 residues. Written as DNA, the CDR3 is TGTGCCAGCAGTGACGACTCTGGGGCCAACGTCCTGACTTTC. Residues: CASSDDSGANVLTF.

The chain is built from TRBV6-1 and TRBJ2-7; tentatively, D is TRBD2 (7 bases). Trimming cost V 5 bases and J 5 bases, with 13 bases left between them. CDR3 length equals 13 residues. Germline V gene sequence: CDR1 MNHNS, CDR2 SASEGT. The CDR3: CASSRGANDEQYF. As DNA, the CDR3 is TGTGCCAGCAGTCGGGGGGCCAACGACGAGCAGTACTTC.

This clonotype was seen a handful of times. This sequence joins TRBV6-5 and TRBJ2-3, with 10 bases lining up with TRBD2. Per the germline V gene, CDR1 is MNHEY and CDR2 is SVGAGI. The CDR3 contains 15 residues. J gave up 4 bases and V 4 bases, and 5 bases lay outside the gene matches. The CDR3 protein is CASSSSGSRPDTQYF. The CDR3 nucleotides read TGTGCCAGCAGTTCTAGCGGGAGTAGACCAGATACGCAGTATTTT.

This clonotype was seen ten or more times. J is TRBJ2-2 and V is TRBV24-1; D perhaps matches TRBD1 (6 bases). V was cut by 7 bases and J by 4 bases, with 12 bases left in between. The germline V gene has CDR1 KGHDR and CDR2 SFDVKD. The CDR3 totals 14 residues. CDR3 sequence (DNA): TGTGCCACCAGCCGTTCAGGGGTCACCGGGGAGCTGTTTTTT. This codes for CATSRSGVTGELFF.

This clonotype has ten or more counts. The chain recombines TRBV18 with TRBJ1-1; no firm D call. The CDR3 contains 12 residues. V lost 2 bases to trimming and J lost 3 bases, with 4 bases between them. The germline gives CDR1 KGHSH, CDR2 LQKENI. This CDR3 is CASSPAYTEAFF. CDR3 in DNA: TGTGCCAGCTCACCAGCGTACACTGAAGCTTTCTTT.

In its sample, this clonotype was seen many times. The rearrangement joins TRBV12-5 to TRBJ2-7; D remains ambiguous. The germline CDR1 and CDR2 sequences are LGHNT and FRNRAP. The CDR3 consists of 11 residues. Trimming removed 3 bases from V and 4 bases from J, with 4 bases in between. The CDR3 protein is CASGLRYEQYF. The CDR3, as DNA: TGTGCTAGTGGTTTAAGATACGAGCAGTACTTC.

This clonotype was seen ten or more times. The rearrangement uses TRBV10-2 and TRBJ2-7; 8 positions match TRBD2. J gave up 0 bases and V 3 bases, and 1 base lay outside the gene matches. The CDR3 loop spans 14 amino acids. Germline V gene sequence: CDR1 WSHSY, CDR2 SAAADI. CDR3 protein: CASSELAVSYEQYF. The CDR3 DNA reads as TGCGCCAGCAGTGAACTAGCGGTCTCCTACGAGCAGTACTTC.

This clonotype was seen a few times. The gene calls are TRBV13 and TRBJ2-7; D uncertain. The CDR3 has 14 residues. Germline values: CDR1 PRHDT, CDR2 FYEKMQ (reference sequence). V lost 4 bases and J 4 bases, leaving 14 bases between the germline ends. The CDR3 protein is CASSSHADHYEQYF. CDR3 sequence (DNA): TGTGCCAGCAGCTCCCATGCGGATCATTACGAGCAGTACTTC.

This clonotype was seen repeatedly, ten times or more. The chain uses TRBV12-3 or TRBV12-4 and TRBJ2-7; D not resolved. Trimming took off 2 bases at V and 6 bases at J, with 11 bases between the two ends. The CDR3 runs to 13 residues. The CDR3, as DNA: TGTGCCAGCAGTTTACTCGGCTCCGGCGAGCAGTACTTC. Protein sequence: CASSLLGSGEQYF.

This clonotype was counted only a few times. This chain uses TRBV19 with TRBJ1-5; 9 positions match TRBD1. CDR1 is LNHDA, CDR2 SQIVND, per germline (reference sequence). The CDR3 has 16 residues. V was pared by 5 bases and J by 6 bases, with 11 bases of the junction left unmatched. CDR3 loop: CASSPGTGNMGQPQHF. The CDR3, as DNA: TGTGCCAGTAGTCCCGGGACAGGGAATATGGGTCAGCCCCAGCATTTT.

This clonotype was observed many times. This chain joins TRBV6-5 and TRBJ2-7; the D gene is possibly TRBD2 (6 bases). V was shortened by 4 bases and J by 0 bases, with 19 bases between the two germline ends. Looked up from germline, CDR1 is MNHEY and CDR2 is SVGAGI. The CDR3 has 17 amino acids. The CDR3 loop reads CASSSTLLASSSYEQYF. In nucleotides, the CDR3 is TGTGCCAGCAGTTCCACCCTTCTAGCGTCGAGCTCCTACGAGCAGTACTTC.

This clonotype was counted ten times or more. The junction and the germline gene differ at one end; a read error may be behind it. The chain combines TRBV27 with TRBJ2-7; tentative D call: TRBD1 (5 bases). The CDR3 is 16 residues long. Germline V lookup: CDR1 MNHEY, CDR2 SMNVEV (reference sequence). In DNA, the CDR3 is TGTGCCAGCAGTGTATCGACAGACCTGATCTCCTACGAGCAGTACTTC. It yields the protein CASSVSTDLISYEQYF.

This clonotype was seen more than once but under ten times. The chain carries TRBV29-1 and TRBJ1-1; D is ambiguous. This CDR3 has 12 amino acids. The ends were cut back, 2 bases at V and 3 bases at J, with 7 bases in the middle. In germline, CDR1 is SQVTM, CDR2 ANQGSEA. The CDR3, as DNA: TGCAGCGTTGAAATTAGTTACACTGAAGCTTTCTTT. This translates into CSVEISYTEAFF.

This clonotype was counted many times. The V gene is TRBV27, the J gene TRBJ1-2, with D possibly TRBD1 on 6 matching bases. Germline CDR1 is MNHEY and CDR2 is SMNVEV (reference sequence). The CDR3 is 14 residues long. The V end was cut by 4 bases, the J end by 5 bases, with 14 bases between. The CDR3 reads CASSSRTDLYGYTF. The CDR3, as DNA: TGTGCCAGCAGTTCAAGGACAGACCTTTATGGCTACACCTTC.

This clonotype has a handful of counts. V usage is TRBV5-1 and J usage is TRBJ2-7; 11 bases line up with TRBD2. V lost 2 bases, J lost 6 bases, and 7 bases stayed unmatched. Per the germline V gene, CDR1 is SGHRS and CDR2 is YFSETQ. The CDR3 has 15 amino acids. The CDR3 DNA sequence: TGCGCCAGCAGCTTACTAGCGGGAGTAGGAAGCGAGCAGTACTTC. Amino acid sequence: CASSLLAGVGSEQYF.

CDR3 DNA: TGTGCCAGCAGTGCCAGTCAGGGCTTGGCTAACTATGGCTACACCTTC. Translation gives CASSASQGLANYGYTF. The V and J genes are TRBV12-3 or TRBV12-4 and TRBJ1-2, with D maybe TRBD1 (5 bases). The CDR3 length is 16 residues. The V end lost 5 bases, the J end lost 0 bases, and 16 bases lay between the germline ends.

This clonotype was found many times. This sequence joins TRBV7-9 and TRBJ1-5; unclear D gene. The germline V and J ends were trimmed by 1 base and 6 bases, with 13 bases remaining between them. This CDR3 is 15 amino acids long. The germline gives CDR1 SEHNR, CDR2 FQNEAQ (reference sequence). The CDR3 nucleotides are TGTGCCAGCAGCTTAGGGGCAGGCTTGGGTCAGCCCCAGCATTTT. This gives the protein CASSLGAGLGQPQHF.

This clonotype was counted at least ten times. The junction differs from germline at one of its ends, possibly a read error. The J gene is TRBJ1-2, the V gene TRBV4-1; TRBD1 might be the D (6 bases). The length of the CDR3 is 13 residues. Germline-derived CDR1 and CDR2 are MGHRA and YSYEKL. CDR3 DNA sequence: TGTGCCAGCAGTCAAACAGGGAACTATGGCTACACCTTC. Its protein product is CASSQTGNYGYTF.

In its sample, this clonotype was seen a few times. The chain combines TRBV29-1 with TRBJ2-7; a possible D gene is TRBD2 (7 bases). This CDR3 comprises 14 residues. Germline CDR1 SQVTM, CDR2 ANQGSEA. V lost 8 bases, J lost 2 bases, and 19 bases lay in between. Here the CDR3 DNA reads TGCAGCATGAGGGGGGGGCGATACCCCTACGAGCAGTACTTC. Translation: CSMRGGRYPYEQYF.

The chain has TRBV29-1 and TRBJ2-2, with unresolved D. V lost 4 bases to trimming and J lost 1 base, with 4 bases between them. CDR1 is SQVTM and CDR2 is ANQGSEA in the germline V gene. CDR3 size: 12 residues. The CDR3 nucleotides are TGCAGCGTTGCAGAGAACACCGGGGAGCTGTTTTTT. Translated: CSVAENTGELFF.

This clonotype has a handful of counts. The rearrangement joins TRBV29-1 to TRBJ2-5, with a possible D match to TRBD1 (6 bases). Per the germline V gene, CDR1 is SQVTM and CDR2 is ANQGSEA. This CDR3 contains 14 residues. Trimming removed 8 bases from V and 0 bases from J, with 16 bases in between. CDR3 in amino acids: CSTSRDTYQETQYF. The CDR3 region has the DNA TGCAGCACCTCTCGGGACACCTACCAAGAGACCCAGTACTTC.

The chain uses TRBV20-1 and TRBJ1-6; the D gene is possibly TRBD1 (5 bases). The CDR3 has 15 amino acids. V was pared by 1 base and J by 0 bases, with 7 bases between. Germline lookup yields CDR1 DFQATT and CDR2 SNEGSKA (reference sequence). The CDR3 DNA follows: TGCAGTGCTAGAGGGACAAACTCCTATAATTCACCCCTCCACTTT. It specifies CSARGTNSYNSPLHF.

Many counts were recorded for this clonotype. The chain links TRBV10-3 to TRBJ2-7, with a tentative D call TRBD2 (5 bases). The germline V and J ends were trimmed by 7 bases and 1 base, with 11 bases remaining between them. CDR3 length: 13 amino acids. Per the germline V gene, CDR1 is ENHRY and CDR2 is SYGVKD. In DNA form, the CDR3 reads TGTGCCATCATTTCTAGCAATTCCTACGAGCAGTACTTC. Protein: CAIISSNSYEQYF.

This clonotype has a handful of counts. With a much larger clone just one base away, this may be a read error. The rearrangement links TRBV7-6 to TRBJ2-7; tentative D call: TRBD2 (6 bases). Per germline, CDR1 SGHVS and CDR2 FNYEAQ. The CDR3 extends over 16 amino acids. CDR3 bases: TGTGCCAGCAGCCCCCGGGGAGGTAGCGGCCCCTACGATCAGTACTTC. Encoded protein: CASSPRGGSGPYDQYF.

There are many counts of this clonotype. The rearrangement joins TRBV6-4 to TRBJ2-2; no definite D call. The CDR3 has 12 residues. Per the germline V gene, CDR1 is MRHNA and CDR2 is SNTAGT. The V end was cut by 6 bases, the J end by 5 bases, with 7 bases between. The CDR3: CASRHDTGELFF. As DNA, the CDR3 is TGTGCCAGCAGGCACGATACCGGGGAGCTGTTTTTT.